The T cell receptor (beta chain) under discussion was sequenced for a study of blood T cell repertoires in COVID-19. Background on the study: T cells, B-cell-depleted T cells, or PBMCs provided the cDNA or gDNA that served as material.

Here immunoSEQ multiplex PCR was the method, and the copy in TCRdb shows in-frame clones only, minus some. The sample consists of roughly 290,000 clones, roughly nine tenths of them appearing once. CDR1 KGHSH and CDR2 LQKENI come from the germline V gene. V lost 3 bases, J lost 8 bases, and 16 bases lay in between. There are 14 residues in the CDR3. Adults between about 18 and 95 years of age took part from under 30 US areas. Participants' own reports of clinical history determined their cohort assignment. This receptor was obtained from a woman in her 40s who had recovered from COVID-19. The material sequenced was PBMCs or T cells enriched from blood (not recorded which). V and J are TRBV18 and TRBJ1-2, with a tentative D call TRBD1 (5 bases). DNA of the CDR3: TGTGCCAGCTCACCCCCAGGGAGGATCGGGGGCTACACCTTC. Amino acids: CASSPPGRIGGYTF.